This T cell receptor beta chain derives from a study of PD-L1 blockade in urothelial cancer. At the level of the study: Each participant's history included 0 to 3 prior chemotherapy regimens. When blood samples were assessed, the median T cell count was about 140,000.

The templates were synthetic TCR analogs, and they were spiked into each PCR. The assay was immunoSEQ multiplex PCR, and TCRdb's table has in-frame clones only and misses some. This table has 45,000 to 60,000 clones, more than 70% appearing once. Time point meaning: peripheral blood 6 weeks after treatment start. Locally advanced or metastatic urothelial carcinoma affected the patients. CDR1 is KGHSH, CDR2 LQKENI, per germline. J was trimmed by 4 bases and V by 0 bases; bases with no gene match: 6. The CDR3 is 17 residues long. This clonotype was sampled from a man aged 55 to 70 with urothelial cancer. The J gene is TRBJ1-2, the V gene TRBV18, with 12 bases aligning to TRBD1. The sequencing used PBMCs, collected around atezolizumab (anti-PD-L1) treatment. CDR3 protein: CASSPPGGTGGGYGYTF. CDR3 DNA: TGTGCCAGCTCACCACCGGGTGGGACAGGGGGCGGCTATGGCTACACCTTC. Complete variable domain (other parts from reference TRBV18 and TRBJ1-2): NAGVMQNPRHLVRRRGQEARLRCSPMKGHSHVYWYRQLPEEGLKFMVYLQKENIIDESGMPKERFSAEFPKEGPSILRIQQVVRGDSAAYFCASSPPGGTGGGYGYTFGSGTRLTVV.